These 9 T cell receptor beta chains share one sample of origin, sequenced in a study of blood T cells in healthy people across ages. Primers used in a second PCR of about 7 to 12 cycles were a sample-barcoded 5' primer and a J-beta primer mix. TCRdb re-called the 5' RACE reads through MiXCR, storing one row per CDR3 protein. The sample lists approximately 800,000 distinct CDR3 sequences, 40% to 65% occurring once. The sample was blood. These receptors were taken from a man older than 75 in good health.

The V gene is TRBV7-3, the J gene TRBJ1-1; D unresolved. The CDR3 has 15 residues. V was clipped by 0 bases and J by 4 bases, with 12 bases between them. Germline CDR1 SGHTA, CDR2 FQGTGA. CDR3 nucleotide sequence: TGTGCCAGCAGCTTAACTATCGGTCTTCGCACTGAAGCTTTCTTT. Its translation is CASSLTIGLRTEAFF.

The chain has TRBV7-8 and TRBJ1-2; D is perhaps TRBD1 (6 bases). The V end was cut by 4 bases, the J end by 1 base, with 13 bases between. CDR3 length equals 15 residues. Germline V gene lookup returns CDR1 SGHVS and CDR2 FQNEAQ. The CDR3, as DNA: TGTGCCAGCAGCTGGGGACAAATCATTAACTATGGCTACACCTTC. It is translated as CASSWGQIINYGYTF.

This chain links TRBV5-1 with TRBJ2-1; TRBD2 matches 16 bases. Losses at the gene ends were 3 bases for V and 9 bases for J; bases not matched to a gene: 3. CDR3 length equals 15 residues. Germline V CDR1 and CDR2: SGHRS, YFSETQ. The CDR3 spells CASSSGLAGGSEQFF. The CDR3 DNA follows: TGCGCCAGCAGCTCGGGACTAGCGGGAGGGAGTGAGCAGTTCTTC.

The chain employs TRBV5-1 and TRBJ2-7, with D maybe TRBD2 (6 bases). Looked up from germline, CDR1 is SGHRS and CDR2 is YFSETQ. This CDR3 contains 14 residues. Trimming left V 2 bases short and J 2 bases short, with 11 bases between. CDR3 DNA sequence: TGCGCCAGCAGCTTACAGACTAGAGCCTACGAGCAGTACTTC. Translation gives CASSLQTRAYEQYF.

This clonotype was picked up a small number of times. This sequence joins TRBV7-2 and TRBJ2-3; D is undetermined. This CDR3 has 15 amino acids. From germline, CDR1 is SGHTA and CDR2 FQGNSA. Trimming stripped 4 bases from V and 14 bases from J, with 25 bases between. The CDR3 reads CASSYGRTSMVYAYF. CDR3 DNA sequence: TGTGCCAGCAGCTACGGACGGACCTCCATGGTTTACGCGTATTTT.

The chain is built from TRBV7-9 and TRBJ1-2, with TRBD1 matching 7 bases. The CDR3 has 16 amino acids. Germline V gene sequence: CDR1 SEHNR, CDR2 FQNEAQ (reference sequence). V dropped 2 bases and J dropped 2; count of bases not matched to a gene: 8. The CDR3 bases are TGTGCCAGCAGCTTAAGATCCCCGACAGGGAACTATGGCTACACCTTC. Its protein is CASSLRSPTGNYGYTF.

This clonotype came up a few times. CDR3: CASSRWGRQETQYF. DNA of the CDR3: TGTGCCAGCAGCCGATGGGGCAGACAAGAGACCCAGTACTTC. The chain links TRBV7-3 to TRBJ2-5; possible D gene TRBD1, 5 bases. Germline V gene sequence: CDR1 SGHTA, CDR2 FQGTGA. The V gene lost 5 bases and the J gene lost 2 bases, with 12 bases spanning the gap. The length of the CDR3 is 14 residues.

The chain is built from TRBV20-1 and TRBJ1-1; D unresolved. This CDR3 is built from 14 residues. Trimming cost V 0 bases and J 6 bases, with 14 bases left between them. CDR1 and CDR2 from the germline V gene are DFQATT and SNEGSKA (reference sequence). CDR3 region: CSAREARRYPEAFF. The CDR3, as DNA: TGCAGTGCTAGAGAGGCTAGGCGGTATCCTGAAGCTTTCTTT.

The chain couples TRBV5-1 to TRBJ2-6; D remains ambiguous. V lost 4 bases and J 0 bases, leaving 8 bases between the germline ends. Germline CDR1 is SGHRS and CDR2 is YFSETQ. The CDR3 spans 15 residues. The chain's CDR3 is CASSPPHSGANVLTF. The DNA for the CDR3 is TGCGCCAGCAGCCCACCCCACTCTGGGGCCAACGTCCTGACTTTC.